This T cell receptor beta chain was sequenced in a study of molecular identifiers for immune sequencing clone quantification. About the study: Naive CD8 cell RNA, from around 20,000 or 100,000 cells, was split five ways in replicates, with four sequenced.

MiXCR, applied by TCRdb to the PCR reads, yields one record per CDR3 protein. This table holds more than 450,000 distinct CDR3 sequences, 20% to 25% found once. V was cut by 3 bases and J by 2 bases, with 12 bases left in between. The CDR3 is made up of 15 amino acids. CDR1 and CDR2 from the germline V gene are SGHVS and FNYEAQ. The sequence derives from a human donor in good health. Some libraries in this study had Jurkat cell RNA spiked in. The chain combines TRBV7-6 with TRBJ2-3; D could derive from TRBD1 or TRBD2 (6 bases each). The specimen sequenced was naive CD8+ T cells from blood, with Jurkat cell RNA spiked in. Subset of the sample: FACS-sorted CD8+CD4-CCR7+CD45RA+ naive T cells. CDR3 nucleotides: TGTGCCAGCAGCTTCCTCGGGGGCTACACAGATACGCAGTATTTT. This codes for CASSFLGGYTDTQYF.